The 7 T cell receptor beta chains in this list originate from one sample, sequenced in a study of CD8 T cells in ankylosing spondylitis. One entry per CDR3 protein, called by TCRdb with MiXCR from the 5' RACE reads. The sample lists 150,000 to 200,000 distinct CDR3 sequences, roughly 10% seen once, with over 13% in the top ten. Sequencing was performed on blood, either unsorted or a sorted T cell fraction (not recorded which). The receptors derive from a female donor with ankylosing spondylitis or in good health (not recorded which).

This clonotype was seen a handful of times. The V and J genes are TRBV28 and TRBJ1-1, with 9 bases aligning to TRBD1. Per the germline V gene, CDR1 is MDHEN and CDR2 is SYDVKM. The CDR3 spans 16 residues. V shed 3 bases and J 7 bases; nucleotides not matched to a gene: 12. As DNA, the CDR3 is TGTGCCAGCAGTTTCGTACCGGGACAGGGCCAATTTGAAGCTTTCTTT. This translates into CASSFVPGQGQFEAFF.

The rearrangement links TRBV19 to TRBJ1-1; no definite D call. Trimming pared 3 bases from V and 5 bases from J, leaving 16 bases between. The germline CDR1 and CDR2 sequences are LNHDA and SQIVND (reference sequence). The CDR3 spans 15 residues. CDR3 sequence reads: CASSIALAGGTEAFF. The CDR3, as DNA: TGTGCCAGTAGTATCGCCTTGGCGGGTGGGACTGAAGCTTTCTTT.

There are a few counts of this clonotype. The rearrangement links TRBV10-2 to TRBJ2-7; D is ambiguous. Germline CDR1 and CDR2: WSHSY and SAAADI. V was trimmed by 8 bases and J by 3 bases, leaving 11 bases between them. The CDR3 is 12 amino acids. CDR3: CASLDGYYEQYF. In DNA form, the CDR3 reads TGCGCCAGCCTGGACGGGTACTACGAGCAGTACTTC.

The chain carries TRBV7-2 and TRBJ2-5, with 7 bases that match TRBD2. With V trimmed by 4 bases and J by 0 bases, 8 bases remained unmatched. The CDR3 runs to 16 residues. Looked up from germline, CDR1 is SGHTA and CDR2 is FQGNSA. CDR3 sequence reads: CASSWGGVLYQETQYF. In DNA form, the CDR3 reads TGTGCCAGCAGCTGGGGAGGGGTACTGTACCAAGAGACCCAGTACTTC.

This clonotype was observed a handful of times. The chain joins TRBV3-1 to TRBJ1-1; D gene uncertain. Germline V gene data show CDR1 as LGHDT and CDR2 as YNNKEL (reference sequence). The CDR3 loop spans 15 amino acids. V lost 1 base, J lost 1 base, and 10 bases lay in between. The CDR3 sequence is CASSQGGGSNTEAFF. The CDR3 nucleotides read TGTGCCAGCAGCCAAGGGGGTGGGTCGAACACTGAAGCTTTCTTT.

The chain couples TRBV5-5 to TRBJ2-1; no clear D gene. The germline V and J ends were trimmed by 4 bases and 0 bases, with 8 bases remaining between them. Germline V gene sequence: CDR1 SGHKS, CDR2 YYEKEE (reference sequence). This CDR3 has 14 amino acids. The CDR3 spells CASSPIASYNEQFF. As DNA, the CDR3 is TGTGCCAGCAGCCCCATCGCCTCCTACAATGAGCAGTTCTTC.

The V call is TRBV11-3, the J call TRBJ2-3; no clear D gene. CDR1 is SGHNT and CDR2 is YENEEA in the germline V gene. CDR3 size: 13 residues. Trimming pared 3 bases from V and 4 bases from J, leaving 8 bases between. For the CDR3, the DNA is TGTGCCAGCAGCTTGGTATTTGCAGATACGCAGTATTTT. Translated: CASSLVFADTQYF.